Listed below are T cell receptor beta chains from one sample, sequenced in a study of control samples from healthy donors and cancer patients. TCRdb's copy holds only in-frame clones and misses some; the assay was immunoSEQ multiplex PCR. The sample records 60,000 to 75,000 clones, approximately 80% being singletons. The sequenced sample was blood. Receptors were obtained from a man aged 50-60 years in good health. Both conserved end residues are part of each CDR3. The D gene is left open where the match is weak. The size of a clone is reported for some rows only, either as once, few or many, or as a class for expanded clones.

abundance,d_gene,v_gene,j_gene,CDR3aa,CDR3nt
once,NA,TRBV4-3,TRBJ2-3,CASSQGGYPDTQYF,TGCGCCAGCAGCCAAGGTGGCTATCCAGATACGCAGTATTTT
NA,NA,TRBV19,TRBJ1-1,CASSNGGEAFF,TGTGCCAGTAGTAATGGGGGTGAAGCTTTCTTT
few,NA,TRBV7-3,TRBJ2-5,CASSPGTEETQYF,TGTGCCAGCAGCCCCGGGACCGAGGAGACCCAGTACTTC
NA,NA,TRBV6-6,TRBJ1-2,CASKLRDTYGYTF,TGTGCCAGCAAACTGCGGGACACGTATGGCTACACCTTC
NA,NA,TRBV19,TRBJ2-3,CASSMGSKADTQYF,TGTGCCAGTAGTATGGGCAGTAAAGCAGATACGCAGTATTTT
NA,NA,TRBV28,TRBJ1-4,CASTTVAYEKLFF,TGTGCCAGTACGACAGTTGCGTACGAAAAACTGTTTTTT
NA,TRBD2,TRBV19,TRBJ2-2,CASISGGAGELFF,TGTGCCAGTATTAGCGGGGGGGCCGGGGAGCTGTTTTTT
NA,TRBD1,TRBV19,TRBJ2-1,CASRRQGGNEQFF,TGTGCCAGTAGGAGACAGGGGGGGAATGAGCAGTTCTTC
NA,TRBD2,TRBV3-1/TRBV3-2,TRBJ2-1,CASSLSAGVYNEQFF,TGTGCCAGCAGCCTCTCGGCGGGGGTTTACAATGAGCAGTTCTTC
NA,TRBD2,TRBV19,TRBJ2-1,CASSTSGLAGYNEQFF,TGTGCCAGTAGTACCTCGGGACTAGCGGGATACAATGAGCAGTTCTTC
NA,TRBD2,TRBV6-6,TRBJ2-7,CASGLGVSPYEQYF,TGTGCCAGCGGACTAGGGGTCAGCCCCTACGAGCAGTACTTC
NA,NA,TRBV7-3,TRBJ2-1,CASSLDWSSYNEQFF,TGTGCCAGCAGCCTCGACTGGAGCTCCTACAATGAGCAGTTCTTC
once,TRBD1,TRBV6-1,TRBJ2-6,CASSEVAGGNSGANVLTF,TGTGCCAGCAGTGAAGTGGCAGGGGGAAATTCTGGGGCCAACGTCCTGACTTTC
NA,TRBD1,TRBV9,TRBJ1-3,CASRDRGNIYF,TGTGCCAGCCGTGACAGGGGGAACATATATTTT
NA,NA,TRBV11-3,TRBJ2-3,CASKRGGRDTQYF,TGTGCCTCCAAAAGGGGGGGGAGGGATACGCAGTATTTT
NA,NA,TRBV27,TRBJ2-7,CASSLGYQGGYEQYF,TGTGCCAGCAGTTTGGGGTATCAGGGGGGCTACGAGCAGTACTTC
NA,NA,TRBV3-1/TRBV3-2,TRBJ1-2,CASSQVQGKANYGYTF,TGTGCCAGCAGCCAAGTTCAGGGAAAGGCTAACTATGGCTACACCTTC
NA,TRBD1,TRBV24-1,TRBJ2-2,CATNTGVGTGELFF,TGTGCCACCAATACAGGGGTGGGCACCGGGGAGCTGTTTTTT
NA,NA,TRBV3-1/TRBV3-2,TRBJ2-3,CASSQDWGRGGDTQYF,TGTGCCAGCAGCCAAGATTGGGGCAGGGGGGGAGATACGCAGTATTTT
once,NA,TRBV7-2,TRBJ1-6,CASSPGPGNSPLHF,TGTGCCAGCAGCCCTGGTCCAGGTAATTCACCCCTCCACTTT
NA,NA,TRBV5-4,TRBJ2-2,CASSIRDDGTGELFF,TGTGCCAGCAGCATAAGGGACGACGGTACCGGGGAGCTGTTTTTT
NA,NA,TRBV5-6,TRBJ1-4,CASSLASQVGLFF,TGTGCCAGCAGCTTGGCCAGCCAGGTTGGACTGTTTTTT
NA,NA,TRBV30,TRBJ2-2,CAWRDSRRELFF,TGTGCCTGGAGGGACTCTCGCCGGGAGCTGTTTTTT
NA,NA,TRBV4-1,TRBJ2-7,CASSRETSAEGGGEQYF,TGCGCCAGCAGCCGAGAGACCTCAGCGGAGGGTGGCGGCGAGCAGTACTTC
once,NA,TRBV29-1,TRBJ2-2,CSVRPGGGTGELFF,TGCAGCGTTCGTCCAGGGGGAGGTACCGGGGAGCTGTTTTTT
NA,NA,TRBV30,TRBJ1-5,CAWSISGSNQPQHF,TGTGCCTGGAGTATCTCAGGTAGCAATCAGCCCCAGCATTTT
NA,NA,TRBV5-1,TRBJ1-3,CASSLLGPGNTIYF,TGCGCCAGCAGCTTGTTGGGGCCTGGGAACACCATATATTTT
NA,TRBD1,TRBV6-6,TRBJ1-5,CASSFGQGASNQPQHF,TGTGCCAGCAGTTTCGGACAGGGGGCTAGCAATCAGCCCCAGCATTTT
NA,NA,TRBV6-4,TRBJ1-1,CASSRTWDTEAFF,TGTGCCAGCAGCAGAACGTGGGACACTGAAGCTTTCTTT